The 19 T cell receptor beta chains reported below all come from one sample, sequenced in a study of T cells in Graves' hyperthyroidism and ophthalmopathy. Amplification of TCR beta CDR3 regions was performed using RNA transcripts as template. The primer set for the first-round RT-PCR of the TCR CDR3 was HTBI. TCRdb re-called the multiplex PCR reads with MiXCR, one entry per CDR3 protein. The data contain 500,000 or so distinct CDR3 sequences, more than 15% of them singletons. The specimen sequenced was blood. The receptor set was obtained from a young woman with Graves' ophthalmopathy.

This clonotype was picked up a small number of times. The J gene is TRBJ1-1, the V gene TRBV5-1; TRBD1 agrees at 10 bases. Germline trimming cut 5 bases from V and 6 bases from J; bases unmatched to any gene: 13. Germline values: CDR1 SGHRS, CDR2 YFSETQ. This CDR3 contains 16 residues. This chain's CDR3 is CASRATGGRWGAEAFF. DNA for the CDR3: TGCGCCAGCAGGGCGACAGGGGGCCGGTGGGGGGCTGAAGCTTTCTTT.

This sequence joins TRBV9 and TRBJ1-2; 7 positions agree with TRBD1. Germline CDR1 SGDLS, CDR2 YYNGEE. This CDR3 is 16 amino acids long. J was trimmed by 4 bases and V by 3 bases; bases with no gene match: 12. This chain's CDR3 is CASSAGGQGVSYGYTF. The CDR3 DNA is TGTGCCAGCAGCGCAGGGGGGCAGGGGGTCTCCTATGGCTACACCTTC. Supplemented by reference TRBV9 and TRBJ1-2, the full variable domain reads DSGVTQTPKHLITATGQRVTLRCSPRSGDLSVYWYQQSLDQGLQFLIQYYNGEERAKGNILERFSAQQFPDLHSELNLSSLELGDSALYFCASSAGGQGVSYGYTFGSGTRLTVV.

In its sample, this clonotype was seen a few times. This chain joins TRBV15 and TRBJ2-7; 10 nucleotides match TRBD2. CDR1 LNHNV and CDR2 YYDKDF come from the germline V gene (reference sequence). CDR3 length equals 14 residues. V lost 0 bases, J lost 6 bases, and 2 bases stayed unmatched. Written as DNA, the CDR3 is TGTGCCACCAGCAGAGACCGACTAGCGGGCGAGCAGTACTTC. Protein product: CATSRDRLAGEQYF. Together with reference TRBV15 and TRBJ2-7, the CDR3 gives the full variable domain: DAMVIQNPRYQVTQFGKPVTLSCSQTLNHNVMYWYQQKSSQAPKLLFHYYDKDFNNEADTPDNFQSRRPNTSFCFLDIRSPGLGDTAMYLCATSRDRLAGEQYFGPGTRLTVT.

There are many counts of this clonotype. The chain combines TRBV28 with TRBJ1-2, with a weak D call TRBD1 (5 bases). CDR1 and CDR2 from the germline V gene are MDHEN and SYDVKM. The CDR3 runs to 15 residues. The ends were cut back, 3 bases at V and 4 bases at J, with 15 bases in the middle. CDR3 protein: CASSFTGVRSYGYTF. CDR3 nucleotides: TGTGCCAGCAGTTTTACGGGGGTCCGAAGCTATGGCTACACCTTC.

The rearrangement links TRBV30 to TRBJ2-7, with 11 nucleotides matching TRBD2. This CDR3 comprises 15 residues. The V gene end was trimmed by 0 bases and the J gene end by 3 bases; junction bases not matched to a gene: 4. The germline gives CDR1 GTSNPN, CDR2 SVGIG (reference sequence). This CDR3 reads CAWSVGTSGIYEQYF. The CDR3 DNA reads TGTGCCTGGAGTGTGGGGACTAGCGGCATCTACGAGCAGTACTTC.

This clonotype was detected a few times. Written as DNA, the CDR3 is TGTGCCAGCAGCTCATCCGGGACAGAGACCGGGGAGCTGTTTTTT. This translates into CASSSSGTETGELFF. This chain connects TRBV7-6 to TRBJ2-2; 7 bases agree with TRBD1. The germline V gene encodes CDR1 SGHVS and CDR2 FNYEAQ. Unmatched junction bases numbered 7, after V lost 4 bases and J lost 5 bases. This CDR3 comprises 15 residues.

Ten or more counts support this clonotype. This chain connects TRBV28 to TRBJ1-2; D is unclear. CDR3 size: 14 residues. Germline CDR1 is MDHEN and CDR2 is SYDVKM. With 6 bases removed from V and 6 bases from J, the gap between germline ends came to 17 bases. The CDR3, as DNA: TGTGCCAGCAGGTCCGAAAGGGAGGTGGATGGCTACACCTTC. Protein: CASRSEREVDGYTF.

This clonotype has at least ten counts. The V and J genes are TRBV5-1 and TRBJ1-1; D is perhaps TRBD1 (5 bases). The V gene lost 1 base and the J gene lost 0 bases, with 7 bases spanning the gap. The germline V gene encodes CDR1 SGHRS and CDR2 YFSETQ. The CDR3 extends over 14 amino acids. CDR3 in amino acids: CASSLQQVNTEAFF. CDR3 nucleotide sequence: TGCGCCAGCAGCTTGCAACAGGTGAACACTGAAGCTTTCTTT.

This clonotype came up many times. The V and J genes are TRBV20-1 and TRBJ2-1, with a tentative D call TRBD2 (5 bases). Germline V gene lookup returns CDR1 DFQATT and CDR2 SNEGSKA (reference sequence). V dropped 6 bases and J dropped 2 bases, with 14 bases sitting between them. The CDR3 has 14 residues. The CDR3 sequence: CSAAGASAYNEQFF. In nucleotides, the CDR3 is TGCAGTGCCGCGGGCGCCTCCGCCTACAATGAGCAGTTCTTC.

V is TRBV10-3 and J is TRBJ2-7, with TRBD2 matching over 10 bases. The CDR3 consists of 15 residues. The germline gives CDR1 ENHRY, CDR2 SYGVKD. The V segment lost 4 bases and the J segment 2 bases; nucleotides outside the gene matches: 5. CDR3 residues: CAISGGSGGAYEQYF. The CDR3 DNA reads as TGTGCCATCAGTGGAGGGAGCGGGGGGGCCTACGAGCAGTACTTC.

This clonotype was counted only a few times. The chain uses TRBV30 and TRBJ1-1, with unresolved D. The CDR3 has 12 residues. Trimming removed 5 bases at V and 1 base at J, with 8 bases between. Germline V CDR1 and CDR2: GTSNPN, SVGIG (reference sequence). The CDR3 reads CAWSPGNTEAFF. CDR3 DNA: TGTGCCTGGTCTCCCGGGAACACTGAAGCTTTCTTT.

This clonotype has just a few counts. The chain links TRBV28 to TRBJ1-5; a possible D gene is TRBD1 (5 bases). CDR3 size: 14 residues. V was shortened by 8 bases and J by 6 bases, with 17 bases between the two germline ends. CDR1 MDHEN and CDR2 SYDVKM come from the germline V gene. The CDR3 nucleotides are TGTGCCAGCTCCCTAGGGGATTCCGGTCAGCCCCAGCATTTT. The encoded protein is CASSLGDSGQPQHF.

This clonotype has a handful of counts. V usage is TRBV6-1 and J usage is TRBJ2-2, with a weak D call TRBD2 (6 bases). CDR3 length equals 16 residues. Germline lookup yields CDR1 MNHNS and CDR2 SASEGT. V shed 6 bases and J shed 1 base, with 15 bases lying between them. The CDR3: CASRRLVTLNTGELFF. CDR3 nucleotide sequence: TGTGCCAGCAGGCGACTAGTGACACTGAACACCGGGGAGCTGTTTTTT.

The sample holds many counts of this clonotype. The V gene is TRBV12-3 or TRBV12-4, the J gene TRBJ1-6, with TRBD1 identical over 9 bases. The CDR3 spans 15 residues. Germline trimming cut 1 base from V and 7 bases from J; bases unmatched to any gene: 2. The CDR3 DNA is TGTGCCAGCAGTTTAGGGACAGGGGCCAATTCACCCCTCCACTTT. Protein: CASSLGTGANSPLHF.

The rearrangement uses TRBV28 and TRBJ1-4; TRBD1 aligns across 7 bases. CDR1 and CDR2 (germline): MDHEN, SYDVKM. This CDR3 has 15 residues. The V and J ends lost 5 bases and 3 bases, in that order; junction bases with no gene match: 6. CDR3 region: CASSRRQGSNEKLFF. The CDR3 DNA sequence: TGTGCCAGCAGTCGCCGACAGGGATCTAATGAAAAACTGTTTTTT. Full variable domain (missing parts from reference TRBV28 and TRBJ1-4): DVKVTQSSRYLVKRTGEKVFLECVQDMDHENMFWYRQDPGLGLRLIYFSYDVKMKEKGDIPEGYSVSREKKERFSLILESASTNQTSMYLCASSRRQGSNEKLFFGSGTQLSVL.

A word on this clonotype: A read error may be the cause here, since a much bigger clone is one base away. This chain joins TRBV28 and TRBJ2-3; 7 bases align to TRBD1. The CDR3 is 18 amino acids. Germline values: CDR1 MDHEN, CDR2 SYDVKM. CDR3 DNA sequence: TGTGCCAGCGGTTTACATGGGGCAGGGACAGAGTTCACAGATACGCAGTATTTT. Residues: CASGLHGAGTEFTDTQYF.

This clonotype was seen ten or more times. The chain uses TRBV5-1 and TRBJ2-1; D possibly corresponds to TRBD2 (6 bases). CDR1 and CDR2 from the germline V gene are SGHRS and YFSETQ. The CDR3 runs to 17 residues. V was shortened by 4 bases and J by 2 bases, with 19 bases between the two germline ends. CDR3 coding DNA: TGCGCCAGCAGCGAGCTAAGTGGGGCGGGACCCTACAATGAGCAGTTCTTC. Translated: CASSELSGAGPYNEQFF.

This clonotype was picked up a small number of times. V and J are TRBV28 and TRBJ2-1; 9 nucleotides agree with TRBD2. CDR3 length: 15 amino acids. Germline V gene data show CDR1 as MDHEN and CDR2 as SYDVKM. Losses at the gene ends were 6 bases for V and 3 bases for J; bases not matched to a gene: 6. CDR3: CASSPKTSGYNEQFF. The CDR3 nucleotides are TGTGCCAGCAGCCCAAAGACTAGCGGCTACAATGAGCAGTTCTTC.

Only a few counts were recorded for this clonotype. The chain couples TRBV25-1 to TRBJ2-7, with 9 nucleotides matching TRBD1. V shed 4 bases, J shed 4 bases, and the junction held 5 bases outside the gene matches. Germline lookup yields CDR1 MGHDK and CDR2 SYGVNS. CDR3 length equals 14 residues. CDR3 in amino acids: CASSVQGAGYEQYF. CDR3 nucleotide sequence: TGTGCCAGCAGTGTACAGGGGGCAGGTTACGAGCAGTACTTC.